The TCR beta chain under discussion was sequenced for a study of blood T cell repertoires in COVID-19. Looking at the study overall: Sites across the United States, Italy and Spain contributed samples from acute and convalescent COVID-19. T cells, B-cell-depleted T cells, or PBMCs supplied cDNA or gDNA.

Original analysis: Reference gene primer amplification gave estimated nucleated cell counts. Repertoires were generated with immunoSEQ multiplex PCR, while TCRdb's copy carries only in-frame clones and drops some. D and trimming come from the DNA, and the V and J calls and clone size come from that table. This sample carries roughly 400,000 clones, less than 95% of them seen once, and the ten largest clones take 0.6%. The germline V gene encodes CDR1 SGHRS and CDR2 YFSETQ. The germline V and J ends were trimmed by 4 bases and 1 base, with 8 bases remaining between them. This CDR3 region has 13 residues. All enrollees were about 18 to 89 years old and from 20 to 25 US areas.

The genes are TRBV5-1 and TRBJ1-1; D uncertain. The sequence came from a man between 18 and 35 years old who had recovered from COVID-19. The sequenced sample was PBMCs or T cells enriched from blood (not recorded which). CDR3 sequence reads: CASSLFENTEAFF. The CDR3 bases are TGCGCCAGCAGCCTATTCGAGAACACTGAAGCTTTCTTT.